Included here is one TCR beta chain sequence, with context. This record belongs to a study of blood T cell repertoires in COVID-19. The CDR3 covers 15 residues. Germline V gives CDR1 MNHEY, CDR2 SVGEGT. V shed 4 bases, J shed 2 bases, and the junction held 3 bases outside the gene matches. Assay: immunoSEQ multiplex PCR; the TCRdb copy retains only in-frame clones and omits some. Here the sample spans about 74,000 clones, 88% being singletons. Specimen: peripheral blood. The origin of this receptor is a woman of 80 years or more with active or convalescent COVID-19. The gene calls are TRBV6-2 or TRBV6-3 and TRBJ1-5; 9 bases are shared with TRBD1. The CDR3 DNA follows: TGTGCCAGCAGTTGGGACAGGGCTGGCAATCAGCCCCAGCATTTT. Its protein is CASSWDRAGNQPQHF.